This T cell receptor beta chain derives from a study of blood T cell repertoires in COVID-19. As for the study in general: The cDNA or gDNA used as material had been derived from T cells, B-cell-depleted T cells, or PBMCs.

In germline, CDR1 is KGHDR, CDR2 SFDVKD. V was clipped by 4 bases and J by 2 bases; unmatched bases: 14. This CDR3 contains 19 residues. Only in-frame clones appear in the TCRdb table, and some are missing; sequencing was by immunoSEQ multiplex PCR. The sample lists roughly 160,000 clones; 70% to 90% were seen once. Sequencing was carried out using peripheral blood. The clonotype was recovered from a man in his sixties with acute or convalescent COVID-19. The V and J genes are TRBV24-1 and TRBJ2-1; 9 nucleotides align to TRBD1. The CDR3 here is CATSDPATGTGKAYNEQFF. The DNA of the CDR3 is TGTGCCACCAGTGACCCCGCGACCGGGACAGGGAAGGCCTACAATGAGCAGTTCTTC.